This T cell receptor beta chain came from a study of tumor and adjacent non-tumor tissue in lung cancer. Study details: On average, productive TCRbeta reads reached some 4.4 million per sample.

This sample's RNA came from whole unsorted tissue. The library came from three nested PCR rounds adapted from ARM-PCR protocols. TCRdb reprocessed the multiplex PCR reads via MiXCR and lists one record per CDR3 protein. This table has fewer than 130,000 distinct CDR3 sequences, nearly 85% appearing once. This clonotype has only a few counts. At one end the junction does not follow the germline gene, possibly because of a read error. The CDR3 has 16 residues. The germline CDR1 and CDR2 sequences are LNHDA and SQIVND (reference sequence). The sequence was collected from a man between 65 and 85 years old with non-small cell lung cancer. Sequencing was done on a sample of lung tumor tissue. The chain carries TRBV19 and TRBJ1-5, with a tentative D call TRBD1 (5 bases). The CDR3 region is CASSGLPEGSNRPQHF. CDR3 coding DNA: TGTGCCAGTAGCGGACTCCCCGAGGGGAGCAATCGGCCCCAGCATTTT.